The 11 T cell receptor beta chains below were found in one sample sequenced in a study of cytomegalovirus exposure and HLA in healthy donors. PCR was performed using 60 Vbeta and 13 Jbeta primers. Sequenced by immunoSEQ multiplex PCR; TCRdb stores in-frame clones only, minus some. This sample carries under 150,000 clones, 81% of them seen once, and the ten largest clones take about 0.75%. Sequences were obtained from PBMCs. The origin of the receptors is a man younger than 35 in good health and CMV-seronegative.

This clone was detected a few times. The chain employs TRBV19 and TRBJ1-1, with D possibly matching TRBD1 (6 bases). CDR1 is LNHDA, CDR2 SQIVND, per germline (reference sequence). The CDR3 runs to 15 residues. V was trimmed by 5 bases and J by 4 bases, leaving 17 bases between them. CDR3 coding DNA: TGTGCCAGTAGTCGACCTCAGGGGTGGGGCACTGAAGCTTTCTTT. It is translated as CASSRPQGWGTEAFF.

The rearrangement links TRBV29-1 to TRBJ2-3; 8 bases line up with TRBD1. CDR3 length equals 15 residues. Looked up from germline, CDR1 is SQVTM and CDR2 is ANQGSEA. J lost 3 bases, V lost 0 bases, and 5 bases had no gene match. CDR3 amino acids: CSVEDPGQATDTQYF. Written as DNA, the CDR3 is TGCAGCGTTGAAGATCCGGGACAGGCTACAGATACGCAGTATTTT.

J is TRBJ2-1 and V is TRBV28; 10 nucleotides match TRBD2. Germline CDR1 is MDHEN and CDR2 is SYDVKM. V trimming: 7 bases; J trimming: 6 bases; junction bases outside the gene matches: 9. This CDR3 comprises 15 residues. The CDR3 spells CASTNERGGINEQFF. Written as DNA, the CDR3 is TGTGCCAGCACCAACGAGCGGGGGGGCATCAATGAGCAGTTCTTC.

V is TRBV7-2 and J is TRBJ2-3; TRBD2 matches 13 bases. The length of the CDR3 is 16 residues. Losses at the gene ends were 5 bases for V and 3 bases for J; bases not matched to a gene: 5. CDR1 is SGHTA and CDR2 is FQGNSA in the germline V gene. DNA for the CDR3: TGTGCCAGCAGCCGAGGACTAGCGGGGGTAACAGATACGCAGTATTTT. Translating gives CASSRGLAGVTDTQYF.

This rearrangement joins TRBV29-1 to TRBJ2-5, with a weak D call TRBD2 (5 bases). CDR1 is SQVTM and CDR2 is ANQGSEA in the germline V gene. This CDR3 is 9 amino acids long. Trimming left V 6 bases short and J 9 bases short, with 8 bases between. Here the CDR3 DNA reads TGCAGCGTCCCGGAGGCCCAGTACTTC. Translation gives CSVPEAQYF.

The chain carries TRBV28 and TRBJ2-1; D is unclear. The CDR3 covers 12 residues. The germline CDR1 and CDR2 sequences are MDHEN and SYDVKM. V dropped 6 bases and J dropped 4 bases, with 7 bases sitting between them. Here the CDR3 DNA reads TGTGCCAGCAGAGCCGCTTACAATGAGCAGTTCTTC. This codes for CASRAAYNEQFF.

V is TRBV10-1 and J is TRBJ1-1, with D perhaps matching TRBD1 (6 bases). V lost 6 bases, J lost 7 bases, and 15 bases lay in between. Germline V gives CDR1 WNHNN, CDR2 SYGVQD (reference sequence). This CDR3 has 13 residues. The CDR3 region is CASSNQGRREAFF. CDR3 DNA sequence: TGCGCCAGCAGCAATCAGGGGCGACGTGAAGCTTTCTTT.

The chain uses TRBV9 and TRBJ2-7; 7 bases fit TRBD1. Trimming removed 3 bases from V and 3 bases from J; junction bases left unmatched: 15. This CDR3 contains 17 residues. The germline V gene encodes CDR1 SGDLS and CDR2 YYNGEE. Here the CDR3 reads CASSAKPGQPLNYEQYF. In nucleotides, the CDR3 is TGTGCCAGCAGCGCAAAACCGGGACAGCCTTTAAACTACGAGCAGTACTTC.

This clone was seen a single time. This sequence joins TRBV16 and TRBJ1-1; 10 bases map to TRBD1. The V segment lost 2 bases and the J segment 5 bases; nucleotides outside the gene matches: 14. Germline-derived CDR1 and CDR2 are KGHSY and FQNENV. The CDR3 contains 18 residues. This CDR3 reads CASSQPYRDRGRRTEAFF. The CDR3, as DNA: TGTGCCAGCAGCCAACCTTACCGGGACAGGGGTAGAAGGACTGAAGCTTTCTTT.

The chain recombines TRBV7-8 with TRBJ2-7; 7 bases agree with TRBD1. CDR3 length: 16 residues. The germline gives CDR1 SGHVS, CDR2 FQNEAQ. The J segment lost 0 bases and the V segment lost 4 bases, leaving 9 bases of the junction unmatched. The CDR3 is CASSWDSTPPSYEQYF. The CDR3 region has the DNA TGTGCCAGCAGCTGGGACAGCACACCTCCCTCCTACGAGCAGTACTTC.

This chain joins TRBV5-1 and TRBJ2-3; 10 bases are a match to TRBD2. The CDR3 loop spans 17 amino acids. J gave up 4 bases and V 3 bases, and 11 bases lay outside the gene matches. Germline CDR1 reads SGHRS; CDR2 reads YFSETQ. In nucleotides, the CDR3 is TGCGCCAGCAGCTGGTTCCCCGGGACTAGCGCGCCAGATACGCAGTATTTT. Its protein is CASSWFPGTSAPDTQYF.